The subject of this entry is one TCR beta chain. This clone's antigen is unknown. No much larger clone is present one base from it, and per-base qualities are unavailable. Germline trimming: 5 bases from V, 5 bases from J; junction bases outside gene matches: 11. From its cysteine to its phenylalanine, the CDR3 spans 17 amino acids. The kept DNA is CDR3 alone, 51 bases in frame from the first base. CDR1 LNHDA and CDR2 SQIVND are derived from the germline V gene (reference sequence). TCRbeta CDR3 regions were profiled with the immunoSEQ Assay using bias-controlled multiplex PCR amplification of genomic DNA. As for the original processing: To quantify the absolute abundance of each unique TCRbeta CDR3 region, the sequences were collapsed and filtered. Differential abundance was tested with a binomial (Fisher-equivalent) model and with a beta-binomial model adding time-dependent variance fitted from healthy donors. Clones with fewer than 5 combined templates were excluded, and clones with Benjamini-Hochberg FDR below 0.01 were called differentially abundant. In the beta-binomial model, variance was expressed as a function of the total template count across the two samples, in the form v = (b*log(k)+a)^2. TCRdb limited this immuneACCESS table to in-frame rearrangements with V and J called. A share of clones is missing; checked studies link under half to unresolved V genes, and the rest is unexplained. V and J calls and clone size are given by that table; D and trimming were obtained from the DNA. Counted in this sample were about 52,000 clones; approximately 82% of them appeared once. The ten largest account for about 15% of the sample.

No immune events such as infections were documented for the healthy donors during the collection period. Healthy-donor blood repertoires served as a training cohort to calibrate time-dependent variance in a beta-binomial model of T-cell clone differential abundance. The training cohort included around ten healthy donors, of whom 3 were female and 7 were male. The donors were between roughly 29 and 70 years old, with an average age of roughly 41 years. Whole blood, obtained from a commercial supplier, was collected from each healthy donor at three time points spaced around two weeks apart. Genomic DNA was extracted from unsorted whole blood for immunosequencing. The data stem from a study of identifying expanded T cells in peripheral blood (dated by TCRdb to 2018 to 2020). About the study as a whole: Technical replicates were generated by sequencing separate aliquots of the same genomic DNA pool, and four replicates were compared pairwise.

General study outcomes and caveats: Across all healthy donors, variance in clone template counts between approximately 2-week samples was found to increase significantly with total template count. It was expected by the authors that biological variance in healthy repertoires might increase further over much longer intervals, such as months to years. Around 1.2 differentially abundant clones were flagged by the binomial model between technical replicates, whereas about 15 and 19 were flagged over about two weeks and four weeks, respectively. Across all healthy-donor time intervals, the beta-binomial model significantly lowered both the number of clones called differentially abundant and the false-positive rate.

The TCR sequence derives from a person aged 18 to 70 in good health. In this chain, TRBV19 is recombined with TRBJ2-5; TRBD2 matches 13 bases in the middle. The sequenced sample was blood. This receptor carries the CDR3 CASSSWTSGRARETQYF. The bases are TGTGCCAGTAGTTCATGGACTAGCGGGAGAGCTCGGGAGACCCAGTACTTC. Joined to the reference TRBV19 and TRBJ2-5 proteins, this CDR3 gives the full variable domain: DGGITQSPKYLFRKEGQNVTLSCEQNLNHDAMYWYRQDPGQGLRLIYYSQIVNDFQKGDIAEGYSVSREKKESFPLTVTSAQKNPTAFYLCASSSWTSGRARETQYFGPGTRLLVL.